Listed here are 27 T cell receptor beta chains from one sample, sequenced in a study of T cell responses to AZD1222 COVID-19 vaccine. Clones were read by immunoSEQ multiplex PCR, and TCRdb kept only the in-frame ones, dropping some. Seen here are some 110,000 clones, 88% observed once, and the top ten hold around 9.1%. The source was peripheral blood, collected on day 0 of AZD1222 vaccination. The receptors here all came from an adult in good health.

This clone was seen once. V usage is TRBV12-3 or TRBV12-4 and J usage is TRBJ2-1; no clear D gene. The CDR3 covers 11 residues. The V gene lost 8 bases and the J gene lost 10 bases, with 12 bases spanning the gap. As DNA, the CDR3 is TGTGCCAGCGGTAGGCGTATCGAGCAGTTCTTC. Its protein product is CASGRRIEQFF.

V usage is TRBV6-5 and J usage is TRBJ1-6, with a weak D call TRBD1 (5 bases). Germline values: CDR1 MNHEY, CDR2 SVGAGI. The CDR3 length is 16 residues. V dropped 1 base and J dropped 8 bases, with 15 bases sitting between them. This chain's CDR3 is CASSYWDLSLDSPLHF. The CDR3 nucleotides are TGTGCCAGCAGTTACTGGGACCTCTCCCTAGATTCACCCCTCCACTTT.

This clone was observed a few times. The chain links TRBV4-3 to TRBJ2-7; weak D call: TRBD1 (5 bases). The V gene's germline CDR1 is LGHNA and CDR2 YSLEER. The V and J ends lost 0 bases and 5 bases respectively, with 14 bases between them. The CDR3 is 15 residues long. The CDR3: CASSQDGNRLNEQYF. The CDR3 DNA follows: TGCGCCAGCAGCCAAGATGGAAACAGGTTGAACGAGCAGTACTTC.

The rearrangement uses TRBV29-1 and TRBJ1-5, with 7 bases fitting TRBD1. This CDR3 has 13 residues. CDR1 and CDR2 from the germline V gene are SQVTM and ANQGSEA. After removal of 4 bases from V and 4 bases from J, the junction contained 4 bases not matched to a gene. CDR3 nucleotide sequence: TGCAGCGTTGGACAGGGAAGAAATCAGCCCCAGCATTTT. Amino acids: CSVGQGRNQPQHF.

This clone came up once. The rearrangement uses TRBV11-2 and TRBJ2-2; the match to TRBD1 covers 8 bases. J was trimmed by 4 bases and V by 4 bases; bases with no gene match: 5. CDR1 is SGHAT, CDR2 FQNNGV, per germline. The CDR3 loop spans 15 amino acids. The CDR3 sequence is CASSSDRVGTGELFF. As DNA, the CDR3 is TGTGCCAGCAGCTCGGACAGGGTTGGCACCGGGGAGCTGTTTTTT.

The rearrangement uses TRBV11-2 and TRBJ2-7, with 11 bases matching TRBD2. CDR1 and CDR2 from the germline V gene are SGHAT and FQNNGV. This CDR3 contains 18 residues. The trim removed 5 bases at V and 1 base at J, leaving 13 bases unmatched. The CDR3 region has the DNA TGTGCCAGCAGCAACCGAGGCTCTAGCGGGAGGTTTTCCTACGAGCAGTACTTC. This codes for CASSNRGSSGRFSYEQYF.

This clone was detected only once. The V call is TRBV3-1 (or the pseudogene TRBV3-2), the J call TRBJ2-4; D is uncertain. Between the trimmed V and J ends, which lost 8 bases and 3 bases, there was a span of 14 bases. Per the germline V gene, CDR1 is LGHDT and CDR2 is YNNKEL (reference sequence). CDR3 length: 14 residues. CDR3 nucleotides: TGTGCCAGCTCGGCGGACCATGGCAAAAACATTCAGTACTTC. Its protein product is CASSADHGKNIQYF.

The chain joins TRBV11-2 to TRBJ2-2; 8 nucleotides agree with TRBD1. V shed 5 bases, J shed 3 bases, and the junction held 11 bases outside the gene matches. The CDR3 is made up of 17 amino acids. CDR1 and CDR2 (germline): SGHAT, FQNNGV. The CDR3 sequence is CASSPPSTGGYTGELFF. The CDR3 nucleotides read TGTGCCAGCAGCCCTCCCTCCACAGGGGGTTACACCGGGGAGCTGTTTTTT. The full variable domain, rest sourced from reference TRBV11-2 and TRBJ2-2, is EAGVAQSPRYKIIEKRQSVAFWCNPISGHATLYWYQQILGQGPKLLIQFQNNGVVDDSQLPKDRFSAERLKGVDSTLKIQPAKLEDSAVYLCASSPPSTGGYTGELFFGEGSRLTVL.

The rearrangement joins TRBV27 to TRBJ1-4; D is ambiguous. The CDR3 extends over 15 amino acids. The germline V gene has CDR1 MNHEY and CDR2 SMNVEV (reference sequence). V lost 5 bases and J lost 0, with 10 bases in between. DNA for the CDR3: TGTGCCAGCAGTCCTACGAGGGCAACTAATGAAAAACTGTTTTTT. Amino acid sequence: CASSPTRATNEKLFF.

The CDR3 spells CASSGGPREQYF. CDR3 nucleotides: TGTGCCAGCAGTGGCGGCCCTCGAGAGCAGTACTTC. V gene TRBV28 combines with J gene TRBJ2-7; no definite D call. Germline values: CDR1 MDHEN, CDR2 SYDVKM. The CDR3 is made up of 12 amino acids. V lost 5 bases to trimming and J lost 7 bases, with 12 bases between them. The full variable domain, completed using reference TRBV28 and TRBJ2-7, is DVKVTQSSRYLVKRTGEKVFLECVQDMDHENMFWYRQDPGLGLRLIYFSYDVKMKEKGDIPEGYSVSREKKERFSLILESASTNQTSMYLCASSGGPREQYFGPGTRLTVT.

The V gene is TRBV12-3 or TRBV12-4, the J gene TRBJ1-5; D is ambiguous. CDR3 length: 12 amino acids. V was trimmed by 3 bases and J by 11 bases, leaving 11 bases between them. CDR3 sequence reads: CASSFVGSAQHF. The CDR3 DNA is TGTGCCAGCAGTTTTGTGGGGTCGGCCCAGCATTTT.

V and J are TRBV9 and TRBJ2-3, with D possibly matching TRBD2 (5 bases). The CDR3 has 15 residues. The germline V gene has CDR1 SGDLS and CDR2 YYNGEE. V lost 0 bases, J lost 2 bases, and 10 bases lay in between. The chain's CDR3 is CASSVDPAATDTQYF. CDR3 DNA: TGTGCCAGCAGCGTAGATCCAGCGGCCACAGATACGCAGTATTTT.

The chain has TRBV6-6 and TRBJ1-4; the D gene is possibly TRBD1 (6 bases). The V gene lost 5 bases and the J gene lost 8 bases, with 27 bases spanning the gap. Germline-derived CDR1 and CDR2 are MNHNY and SVGAGI (reference sequence). This CDR3 has 18 amino acids. The CDR3 loop reads CASSRRDRLISRDEKLFF. DNA for the CDR3: TGTGCCAGCAGTCGCCGAGACAGGCTTATCTCGAGGGACGAAAAACTGTTTTTT.

The chain couples TRBV5-1 to TRBJ2-1, with 7 bases fitting TRBD2. V was clipped by 3 bases and J by 1 base; unmatched bases: 7. This CDR3 comprises 16 residues. The germline V gene has CDR1 SGHRS and CDR2 YFSETQ. The CDR3 DNA follows: TGCGCCAGCAGCTCTTTCGTGGGAGGGTCCTACAATGAGCAGTTCTTC. Residues: CASSSFVGGSYNEQFF.

The V call is TRBV20-1, the J call TRBJ2-7; 10 bases are shared with TRBD2. Germline CDR1 is DFQATT and CDR2 is SNEGSKA (reference sequence). V was pared by 3 bases and J by 1 base, with 6 bases of the junction left unmatched. This CDR3 comprises 15 residues. The CDR3 DNA sequence: TGCAGTGCTAGTCATAGCGGGAGGCAATCCTACGAGCAGTACTTC. Its translation is CSASHSGRQSYEQYF.

This clone was detected only a few times. V and J are TRBV3-1 (or the pseudogene TRBV3-2) and TRBJ1-2; D gene uncertain. From germline, CDR1 is LGHDT and CDR2 YNNKEL (reference sequence). This CDR3 contains 14 residues. The ends were cut back, 2 bases at V and 7 bases at J, with 14 bases in the middle. The CDR3 DNA sequence: TGTGCCAGCAGCCAAACCGGCGGAAATGGTGGCTACACCTTC. Its translation: CASSQTGGNGGYTF.

The table lists this clone with many counts. This sequence joins TRBV28 and TRBJ2-3, with a tentative D call TRBD2 (7 bases). The CDR3 totals 14 residues. The V gene's germline CDR1 is MDHEN and CDR2 SYDVKM. Deletions cut 10 bases from V and 2 bases from J, with 16 bases between. CDR3 DNA: TGTGCCACACCACAGGGAGGGGACACAGATACGCAGTATTTT. Amino acids: CATPQGGDTDTQYF.

The V call is TRBV9, the J call TRBJ1-4; TRBD1 matches at 9 bases. The CDR3 covers 14 residues. Germline values: CDR1 SGDLS, CDR2 YYNGEE. V shed 4 bases and J 8 bases; nucleotides not matched to a gene: 6. CDR3 region: CASSQPGQGEKLFF. Written as DNA, the CDR3 is TGTGCCAGCAGCCAACCGGGACAGGGAGAAAAACTGTTTTTT.

The CDR3 DNA follows: TGTGCCAGCAGCTCGGATCCGGGACGGAGTGAAGCTTTCTTT. Protein product: CASSSDPGRSEAFF. The chain links TRBV5-4 to TRBJ1-1; perhaps TRBD1 as D (5 bases). Germline CDR1 reads SGHNT; CDR2 reads YYREEE (reference sequence). Trimming pared 3 bases from V and 7 bases from J, leaving 16 bases between. The CDR3 totals 14 residues. Full variable domain (remainder filled in from reference TRBV5-4 and TRBJ1-1): ETGVTQSPTHLIKTRGQQVTLRCSSQSGHNTVSWYQQALGQGPQFIFQYYREEENGRGNFPPRFSGLQFPNYSSELNVNALELDDSALYLCASSSDPGRSEAFFGQGTRLTVV.

The V gene is TRBV15, the J gene TRBJ2-1; 9 positions agree with TRBD1. The CDR3 is made up of 16 amino acids. The V and J ends lost 0 bases and 10 bases, in that order; junction bases with no gene match: 10. Germline-derived CDR1 and CDR2 are LNHNV and YYDKDF (reference sequence). The CDR3 sequence is CATSRDGTGPRYEQFF. CDR3 nucleotide sequence: TGTGCCACCAGCAGAGATGGGACAGGGCCCCGGTACGAGCAGTTCTTC.

V is TRBV16 and J is TRBJ2-7, with a possible D match to TRBD1 (6 bases). This CDR3 contains 14 residues. The V and J ends lost 0 bases and 7 bases respectively, with 13 bases between them. Germline CDR1 reads KGHSY; CDR2 reads FQNENV. CDR3 sequence (DNA): TGTGCCAGCAGCCAATCGGGGGCAGGGCGGGAGCAGTACTTC. This sequence encodes CASSQSGAGREQYF.

The genes are TRBV4-1 and TRBJ1-2; TRBD1 matches at 7 bases. Germline V gives CDR1 MGHRA, CDR2 YSYEKL. With 0 bases clipped from V and 4 bases from J, the junction kept 5 bases outside the gene matches. This CDR3 has 15 residues. CDR3 amino acids: CASSQEGGVGYGYTF. The CDR3, as DNA: TGCGCCAGCAGCCAAGAAGGGGGCGTAGGCTATGGCTACACCTTC.

The chain couples TRBV24-1 to TRBJ1-2; tentatively, D is TRBD1 (5 bases). The ends were cut back, 5 bases at V and 2 bases at J, with 8 bases in the middle. The CDR3 covers 13 residues. Germline lookup yields CDR1 KGHDR and CDR2 SFDVKD. CDR3 residues: CATSGPGNYGYTF. CDR3 DNA: TGTGCCACCAGTGGTCCAGGGAACTATGGCTACACCTTC.

This clone was seen more than once but under ten times. The gene calls are TRBV11-2 and TRBJ1-4; TRBD1 aligns across 7 bases. Germline V gene sequence: CDR1 SGHAT, CDR2 FQNNGV. This CDR3 region has 14 residues. V lost 1 base and J lost 8; bases outside the gene matches: 4. CDR3 coding DNA: TGTGCCAGCAGCTTAGGACAGGGTGGAGAAAAACTGTTTTTT. Its translation: CASSLGQGGEKLFF.

J is TRBJ2-1 and V is TRBV7-9; perhaps TRBD1 as D (5 bases). V gave up 2 bases and J gave up 5 bases, with 10 bases separating them. The CDR3 spans 14 residues. CDR1 and CDR2 from the germline V gene are SEHNR and FQNEAQ (reference sequence). The CDR3 region has the DNA TGTGCCAGCAGCTTATTTATGACAGACAATGAGCAGTTCTTC. This sequence encodes CASSLFMTDNEQFF.

This chain connects TRBV5-1 to TRBJ2-3, with a weak D call TRBD1 (5 bases). In germline, CDR1 is SGHRS, CDR2 YFSETQ. The CDR3 is 13 amino acids. V was trimmed by 3 bases and J by 6 bases, leaving 11 bases between them. DNA for the CDR3: TGCGCCAGCAGCTGGACGGCAGGGGATACGCAGTATTTT. It is translated as CASSWTAGDTQYF.

V usage is TRBV18 and J usage is TRBJ1-1, with no clear D. The germline V and J ends were trimmed by 3 bases and 3 bases, with 11 bases remaining between them. The CDR3 consists of 14 residues. Germline assignment: CDR1 KGHSH and CDR2 LQKENI. The DNA for the CDR3 is TGTGCCAGCTCACCGACGGACCGTTACACTGAAGCTTTCTTT. The encoded protein is CASSPTDRYTEAFF.